This is a list of T cell receptor beta chains from one sample in a study of CD8 T cells in ankylosing spondylitis. TCRdb re-called the 5' RACE reads through MiXCR, storing one row per CDR3 protein. The table lists 250,000 to 350,000 distinct CDR3 sequences, about a fifth of them singletons, with 3.5% to 4.5% in the top ten. Input material: blood, either unsorted or a sorted T cell fraction (not recorded which). All receptors come from a female donor with ankylosing spondylitis or in good health (not recorded which). Each CDR3 is given with its conserved first and last residue. D genes are given only for firm matches. Clone size is shown for a subset of rows, as once, few, many or a class of expanded clone.

>TRBV7-2|.|many|TRBJ2-7
TGTGCCAGCAGCTCCACTTACTACGAGCAGTACTTC
CASSSTYYEQYF
>TRBV7-2|.|.|TRBJ2-4
TGTGCCAGCAGCTTAGTTACAGCCCAAAACATTCAGTACTTC
CASSLVTAQNIQYF
>TRBV11-2|TRBD2|few|TRBJ2-3
TGTGCCAGCAGCTTAGAGGCGGGAGTTGTGTCAGATACGCAGTATTTT
CASSLEAGVVSDTQYF
>TRBV28|.|.|TRBJ2-1
TGTGCCAGTCACCGGGACCAGGCGTACAATGAGCAGTTCTTC
CASHRDQAYNEQFF
>TRBV6-1|.|.|TRBJ2-3
TGTGCCAGCAGAGCCAAGTTCGGGTCTCCCCGGTGGGATACGCAGTATTTT
CASRAKFGSPRWDTQYF
>TRBV9|.|once|TRBJ2-1
TGTCCCAGCAGCGTAGGGGCAGGGGTCGGTGAGCAGTTCTTC
CPSSVGAGVGEQFF
>TRBV12-3/TRBV12-4|.|.|TRBJ1-1
TGTGCCAGCAGTCCAGGAAGGGAAACTGAAGCTTTCTTT
CASSPGRETEAFF
>TRBV7-6|TRBD1|.|TRBJ2-7
TGTGCCAGCAGCTTTCCCAAGGGACAGGGGTCCTACGAGCAGTACTTC
CASSFPKGQGSYEQYF
>TRBV12-3/TRBV12-4|.|many|TRBJ2-3
TGTGCCAGCAGTTTAAGGACACCTAGCACAGATACGCAGTATTTT
CASSLRTPSTDTQYF
>TRBV20-1|.|few|TRBJ1-4
TGCAGTGCTAGAGTGCCACAGGGATGGGAAAAACTGTTTTTT
CSARVPQGWEKLFF
>TRBV29-1|TRBD1|.|TRBJ2-7
TGCAGCGTTGGCCGGGACAGGGCCGAGCAGTACTTC
CSVGRDRAEQYF
>TRBV20-1|.|few|TRBJ1-5
TGCAGTGCTAATCGGGCAGGGTTCGATCAGCCCCAGCATTTT
CSANRAGFDQPQHF
>TRBV23-1|.|few|TRBJ2-7
TGCGCCAGCAGTCAAAAGGCCGTGTCGTACTTC
CASSQKAVSYF
>TRBV25-1|.|many|TRBJ2-1
TGTGCCAGCAGTATCTACAATGAGCAGTTCTTC
CASSIYNEQFF
>TRBV7-2|.|.|TRBJ2-7
TGTGCCAGCAGCCTAGCTGCCCGGACTCGCCACGAGCAGTACTTC
CASSLAARTRHEQYF
>TRBV29-1|.|many|TRBJ2-2
TGCAGCGTTGTTCCTCAACTGGACAGACCCCACACCGGGGAGCTGTTTTTT
CSVVPQLDRPHTGELFF
>TRBV10-3|TRBD1|.|TRBJ1-1
TGTGCCACGACAGGGGAAATAGGGAACACTGAAGCTTTCTTT
CATTGEIGNTEAFF
>TRBV5-8|.|few|TRBJ1-4
TGTGCCAGCAGCCAGTTTGGACAGCTGAATGAAAAACTGTTTTTT
CASSQFGQLNEKLFF
>TRBV25-1|.|.|TRBJ2-7
TGTGCCAGCAGTGACAGCCGCAGGAACAACTACGAGCAGTACTTC
CASSDSRRNNYEQYF
>TRBV29-1|.|.|TRBJ2-7
TGCAGCGGCTCGGGACCGACTCGCGACGAGCAGTACTTC
CSGSGPTRDEQYF
>TRBV20-1|TRBD1|.|TRBJ1-2
TGCGGAATAAGAGATCGACAGGGGACTAACTATGGCTACACCTTC
CGIRDRQGTNYGYTF
>TRBV29-1|TRBD2|.|TRBJ2-7
TGCAGCGTTGGGCCGGGAGGGGGTTACGAGCAGTACTTC
CSVGPGGGYEQYF
>TRBV15|TRBD2|.|TRBJ2-1
TGTGCCACCAGCAGAGGCGTTCTAGCGGGGGCCAATGAGCAGTTCTTC
CATSRGVLAGANEQFF
>TRBV20-1|TRBD2|many|TRBJ2-7
TGCAGTGCTCCCGGGACTAGCGGGACTGGGAGCTCCTACGAGCAGTACTTC
CSAPGTSGTGSSYEQYF
>TRBV4-3|.|.|TRBJ2-5
TGCGCCAGCAGCCAAGAGGCGACTGACACCCAGTACTTC
CASSQEATDTQYF
>TRBV5-4|TRBD1|.|TRBJ2-5
TGTGCCAGCAGCTTGGACAGGGGAATATACCAAGAGACCCAGTACTTC
CASSLDRGIYQETQYF
>TRBV5-1|TRBD2|.|TRBJ2-1
TGCGCCAGCGGGCTAGCGGGGGCCCTCTACAATGAGCAGTTCTTC
CASGLAGALYNEQFF
>TRBV12-3/TRBV12-4|.|few|TRBJ2-5
TGTGCCAGCAGTTTCCGAGAGGGTGAGACCCAGTACTTC
CASSFREGETQYF
>TRBV5-1|.|.|TRBJ2-5
TGCGCCAGCAGCTTGGCCGGGGTGACCCAAGAGACCCAGTACTTC
CASSLAGVTQETQYF
>TRBV12-3/TRBV12-4|.|few|TRBJ2-1
TGTGCCAGCACAAACTCCTACAATGAGCAGTTCTTC
CASTNSYNEQFF
>TRBV9|.|.|TRBJ2-2
TGTGCCAGCAGCGCCCTAGGGACGGGGAACACCGGGGAGCTGTTTTTT
CASSALGTGNTGELFF
>TRBV29-1|.|many|TRBJ2-1
TGCAGCGTTTCCTCCAGGTTCGGTGAGCAGTTCTTC
CSVSSRFGEQFF
>TRBV28|.|few|TRBJ2-7
TGTGCCAGCAGTCGGGGCCTATGGGGGGCCCGCTCCTACGAGCAGTACTTC
CASSRGLWGARSYEQYF
>TRBV28|.|.|TRBJ2-1
TGTGCCAGCAAGGTAACAGAGTTCAATGAGCAGTTCTTC
CASKVTEFNEQFF
>TRBV9|.|.|TRBJ2-1
TGTGCCAGCAGCGTAGACCCAGGGAGCTCCTACAATGAGCAGTTCTTC
CASSVDPGSSYNEQFF
>TRBV3-1|TRBD2|many|TRBJ2-5
TGTGCCAGCAGCCAAGATAGCGGGATGGTGACCCAGTACTTC
CASSQDSGMVTQYF
>TRBV11-2|.|few|TRBJ2-6
TGTGCCAGCAGCTTCGAAGGTTTGTCTGGGGCCAACGTCCTGACTTTC
CASSFEGLSGANVLTF
>TRBV29-1|.|few|TRBJ1-3
TGCAGCGTTGGGAAGGCCTCTGGAAACACCATATATTTT
CSVGKASGNTIYF
>TRBV15|TRBD2|few|TRBJ2-1
TGTGCCACCAGCAGAGTCGGCGGGAGAAGGAATGAGCAGTTCTTC
CATSRVGGRRNEQFF
>TRBV4-3|.|many|TRBJ2-2
TGCGCCAGCAGCCACCGACGCGGCCAGGGGCTTCACACCGGGGAGCTGTTTTTT
CASSHRRGQGLHTGELFF
>TRBV18|.|few|TRBJ2-1
TGTGCCAGCTCACCACCGATCAGGGGCCCGTACAATGAGCAGTTCTTC
CASSPPIRGPYNEQFF
>TRBV6-5|.|.|TRBJ1-1
TGTGCCAGCAGTCCCCCGACAGCGAACACTGAAGCTTTCTTT
CASSPPTANTEAFF
>TRBV6-1|.|few|TRBJ2-7
TGTGCCAGCCTCGCAGTGTCGCGTAACTACGAGCAGTACTTC
CASLAVSRNYEQYF
>TRBV10-3|TRBD1|.|TRBJ2-1
TGTGCCATCAACAAGGACAGGGGAGGGTTCTACAATGAGCAGTTCTTC
CAINKDRGGFYNEQFF
>TRBV20-1|.|many|TRBJ2-4
TGCAGTGCTAGGAGAGCGAAGCTAGCCAAAAACATTCAGTACTTC
CSARRAKLAKNIQYF
>TRBV4-2|.|few|TRBJ1-4
TGTGCCAGCAGCCGACCAGGGGACACCAATGAAAAACTGTTTTTT
CASSRPGDTNEKLFF
>TRBV4-3|.|.|TRBJ1-5
TGCGCCAGCAGCCAAGATTGGAATAGCAATCAGCCCCAGCATTTT
CASSQDWNSNQPQHF